The rows below give T cell receptor beta chains drawn from one sample of a study of OX40 agonist ivuxolimab in advanced cancers. Clones were sequenced by immunoSEQ multiplex PCR, and TCRdb holds only the in-frame ones, with some missing. The sample shows fewer than 200,000 clones, around 94% of them seen only once. Specimen: CD4+ or CD8+ T cells sorted from blood, collected in a trial of the OX40 agonist ivuxolimab. These receptors all stem from an adult with an advanced solid tumor such as melanoma, head and neck, liver or kidney cancer. CDR3s include the opening cysteine and the closing phenylalanine or tryptophan. Each record gives: CDR3 length, clone size, V gene, J gene, D gene, CDR3 protein, CDR3 DNA. The D gene is left open where the match is weak. Only part of the rows carry a size: once, few, many, or a class if the clone is expanded.

13,.,TRBV7-2,TRBJ1-2,.,CASSKHYGEGYTF,TGTGCCAGCAGCAAACATTACGGGGAAGGCTACACCTTC
15,.,TRBV18,TRBJ2-2,TRBD1,CASSPPDRATGELFF,TGTGCCAGCTCACCACCGGACAGGGCCACCGGGGAGCTGTTTTTT
16,.,TRBV6-6,TRBJ2-3,.,CASSYSGGRGTDTQYF,TGTGCCAGCAGTTACTCAGGGGGACGGGGCACAGATACGCAGTATTTT
15,.,TRBV19,TRBJ1-2,.,CASSILRRSNYGYTF,TGTGCCAGTAGTATCTTGCGCAGGTCTAACTATGGCTACACCTTC
15,.,TRBV9,TRBJ1-3,TRBD1,CASSEGGLPGNTIYF,TGTGCCAGCAGCGAAGGGGGCTTACCTGGAAACACCATATATTTT
15,.,TRBV18,TRBJ2-1,.,CASSPLGPGIDEQFF,TGTGCCAGCTCACCACTGGGACCTGGAATCGATGAGCAGTTCTTC
15,.,TRBV6-1,TRBJ2-6,.,CASRRGGAGANVLTF,TGTGCCAGCAGGAGAGGAGGGGCTGGGGCCAACGTCCTGACTTTC
15,.,TRBV5-1,TRBJ2-6,.,CASSSESSGANVLTF,TGCGCCAGCAGCTCGGAGAGCTCTGGGGCCAACGTCCTGACTTTC
14,.,TRBV5-4,TRBJ1-2,.,CASSPDSSLYGYTF,TGTGCCAGCAGCCCGGACAGTAGCCTCTATGGCTACACCTTC
15,.,TRBV19,TRBJ1-2,.,CASSIVQLGAYGYTF,TGTGCCAGTAGTATCGTCCAGTTAGGGGCCTATGGCTACACCTTC
14,.,TRBV4-1,TRBJ1-2,.,CASSPGAGATGYTF,TGCGCCAGCAGCCCAGGGGCGGGCGCGACGGGCTACACCTTC
17,once,TRBV7-7,TRBJ2-5,.,CASSLQRRTLGGETQYF,TGTGCCAGCAGCTTACAACGGCGAACCCTCGGGGGAGAGACCCAGTACTTC
13,.,TRBV28,TRBJ1-2,.,CASKTGVPYGYTF,TGTGCCAGCAAGACAGGAGTCCCCTATGGCTACACCTTC
15,.,TRBV5-4,TRBJ1-4,.,CASSESQGSNEKLFF,TGTGCCAGCAGCGAATCCCAGGGGTCAAATGAAAAACTGTTTTTT
17,.,TRBV28,TRBJ1-4,.,CASSLGPDSATNEKLFF,TGTGCCAGCAGTTTAGGTCCCGACAGTGCAACTAATGAAAAACTGTTTTTT
13,.,TRBV28,TRBJ2-2,.,CASSSPRTGELFF,TGTGCCAGCAGTTCCCCCAGGACCGGGGAGCTGTTTTTT
14,.,TRBV5-1,TRBJ2-3,.,CASSFGEMGGTQYF,TGCGCCAGCAGCTTCGGTGAGATGGGGGGCACGCAGTATTTT
14,.,TRBV6-5,TRBJ1-3,.,CASSIGTFGNTIYF,TGTGCCAGCAGCATCGGGACATTTGGAAACACCATATATTTT
15,once,TRBV6-5,TRBJ2-3,TRBD1,CASSYSRDRGDTQYF,TGTGCCAGCAGTTACTCGCGTGACAGGGGAGATACGCAGTATTTT
14,.,TRBV28,TRBJ1-2,.,CASSLVGIGYGYTF,TGTGCCAGCAGTTTAGTGGGGATTGGGTATGGCTACACCTTC
12,.,TRBV6-5,TRBJ1-1,.,CASSYSGGKAFF,TGTGCCAGCAGTTACTCAGGAGGGAAAGCTTTCTTT
17,.,TRBV27,TRBJ1-2,.,CASMRQPGNRVDYGYTF,TGTGCCAGCATGCGGCAGCCTGGGAACAGGGTGGACTATGGCTACACCTTC
15,.,TRBV4-2,TRBJ2-5,TRBD1,CASSPWTGGEETQYF,TGTGCCAGCAGCCCCTGGACAGGGGGGGAAGAGACCCAGTACTTC
15,.,TRBV5-6,TRBJ1-2,TRBD1,CASSTTGTGNYGYTF,TGTGCCAGCAGCACCACCGGGACAGGGAACTATGGCTACACCTTC
14,.,TRBV2,TRBJ2-5,TRBD1,CASTRQGVTETQYF,TGTGCCAGCACTAGACAGGGGGTAACAGAGACCCAGTACTTC
11,.,TRBV5-1,TRBJ2-5,.,CASSREETQYF,TGCGCCAGCAGCCGTGAAGAGACCCAGTACTTC
15,.,TRBV9,TRBJ1-6,TRBD1,CASSDRDSRNSPLHF,TGTGCCAGCAGCGACCGGGACAGTCGGAATTCACCCCTCCACTTT
17,.,TRBV7-2,TRBJ2-3,TRBD2,CASSLLAGGIWTDTQYF,TGTGCCAGCAGCTTATTAGCGGGGGGGATTTGGACAGATACGCAGTATTTT
14,.,TRBV7-2,TRBJ1-4,TRBD1,CASSPGQGSEKLFF,TGTGCCAGCAGCCCTGGACAGGGGAGTGAAAAACTGTTTTTT
17,.,TRBV19,TRBJ1-2,TRBD1,CASSARQGWSLRYGYTF,TGTGCCAGTAGTGCCCGACAGGGATGGTCGCTACGCTATGGCTACACCTTC
13,.,TRBV6-6,TRBJ1-2,TRBD1,CASSPGGNYGYTF,TGTGCCAGCAGCCCAGGGGGAAACTATGGCTACACCTTC
15,once,TRBV18,TRBJ1-2,.,CASSPPFGRTYGYTF,TGTGCCAGCTCACCGCCTTTTGGACGGACCTATGGCTACACCTTC
16,.,TRBV18,TRBJ1-2,.,CASSPGPKDHQGGYTF,TGTGCCAGCTCACCGGGCCCAAAGGACCACCAGGGTGGCTACACCTTC
15,.,TRBV9,TRBJ2-2,TRBD1,CASSDLRGQGGELFF,TGTGCCAGCAGCGACCTCAGGGGGCAGGGCGGGGAGCTGTTTTTT
13,.,TRBV7-7,TRBJ2-7,.,CASSFGGSYEQYF,TGTGCCAGCAGCTTCGGGGGCTCCTACGAGCAGTACTTC
15,.,TRBV7-2,TRBJ2-2,.,CASSPTGTFIGELFF,TGTGCCAGCAGCCCAACCGGGACCTTCATCGGGGAGCTGTTTTTT
18,.,TRBV18,TRBJ1-2,.,CASSPQAPTVTPNYGYTF,TGTGCCAGCTCACCCCAGGCCCCCACGGTGACTCCCAACTATGGCTACACCTTC
15,.,TRBV19,TRBJ1-3,.,CASRREGSSGNTIYF,TGTGCCAGTAGAAGGGAGGGGAGCTCTGGAAACACCATATATTTT
17,once,TRBV7-9,TRBJ2-5,.,CASSYPGRLALQETQYF,TGTGCCAGCAGCTACCCGGGACGGCTAGCCCTCCAAGAGACCCAGTACTTC
14,.,TRBV5-8,TRBJ2-5,.,CASSDERSGGSKDF,TGTGCCAGCAGCGACGAAAGGTCGGGGGGCTCCAAGGACTTC
15,.,TRBV5-1,TRBJ2-5,TRBD1,CASSTMGQGQETQYF,TGCGCCAGCAGCACCATGGGACAGGGTCAAGAGACCCAGTACTTC
15,.,TRBV6-1,TRBJ1-2,.,CASTTALAGYDGYTF,TGTGCCAGCACAACGGCACTCGCGGGGTACGATGGCTACACCTTC
13,.,TRBV2,TRBJ1-1,TRBD1,CASNGQGYTEAFF,TGTGCCAGCAACGGACAGGGGTACACTGAAGCTTTCTTT
13,.,TRBV28,TRBJ1-4,TRBD1,CASSSGQGEKLFF,TGTGCCAGCAGTTCTGGACAGGGGGAAAAACTGTTTTTT
15,.,TRBV14,TRBJ2-3,TRBD1,CASSRPTGSTDTQYF,TGTGCCAGCAGCCGACCGACAGGGAGCACAGATACGCAGTATTTT